The T cell receptor beta chain described here comes from a study of OX40 agonist ivuxolimab in advanced cancers. Study-level background: Patients in the trial were receiving intravenous ivuxolimab every 2 weeks, at doses of 0.01 to 10 mg/kg.

The method was immunoSEQ multiplex PCR; TCRdb's version includes in-frame clones alone and lacks a portion of them. The sample lists 75,000 to 90,000 clones, about 90% seen once, with roughly 2.8% in the top ten. The ends were cut back, 4 bases at V and 8 bases at J, with 11 bases in the middle. CDR3 size: 12 residues. Germline V gives CDR1 LNHDA, CDR2 SQIVND (reference sequence). The chain employs TRBV19 and TRBJ1-2; unclear D gene. Sequencing was performed on CD4+ or CD8+ T cells sorted from blood, taken in a trial of the OX40 agonist ivuxolimab. The source is an adult with an advanced solid tumor such as melanoma, head and neck, liver or kidney cancer. CDR3 DNA sequence: TGTGCCAGTAGTAGGGCACAACGGGGCTACACCTTC. Its protein is CASSRAQRGYTF.